Listed below are T cell receptor beta chains from one sample, sequenced in a study of T cell responses to AZD1222 COVID-19 vaccine. Sequenced by immunoSEQ multiplex PCR; TCRdb stores in-frame clones only, minus some. This table has about 160,000 clones, roughly nine tenths appearing once. The sample here was peripheral blood, taken on day 0 of AZD1222 vaccination. These receptors were collected from an adult in good health. CDR3s include the opening cysteine and the closing phenylalanine or tryptophan. A D gene is named only where the DNA matches it firmly. Only some rows state a clone size, as once, few, many or a class for expanded clones.

d_call j_call clone_size v_call cdr3_nt cdr3_aa
- TRBJ1-3 - TRBV30 TGTGCCTGGAGTCTCAATCTCTCTGGAAACACCATATATTTT CAWSLNLSGNTIYF
- TRBJ2-2 - TRBV27 TGTGCCAGCAGTTGGATAGGGTTTGGGAACACCGGGGAGCTGTTTTTT CASSWIGFGNTGELFF
- TRBJ2-5 - TRBV6-4 TGTGCCAGCAGCCCCGCTCGGGCGCCGTTGGAGACCCAGTACTTC CASSPARAPLETQYF
- TRBJ2-3 once TRBV2 TGTGCCAGTGAGGGGGGGACCACAGATACGCAGTATTTT CASEGGTTDTQYF
- TRBJ2-5 - TRBV28 TGTGCCAGCAGCCAGGGCCGCCGGACCCAGTACTTC CASSQGRRTQYF
TRBD1 TRBJ2-1 - TRBV24-1 TGTGCCACCAGTGCGTCACAGGGGAAGCACAATGAGCAGTTCTTC CATSASQGKHNEQFF
- TRBJ2-3 - TRBV12-3/TRBV12-4 TGTGCCAGCCGGGGGGCGTGGTATACGCAGTATTTT CASRGAWYTQYF
- TRBJ2-2 - TRBV6-6 TGTGCCAGCAGTGTTTCTCAGGGGTATACCGGGGAGCTGTTTTTT CASSVSQGYTGELFF
TRBD1 TRBJ2-5 - TRBV5-1 TGCGCCAGCAGCGCCGGGACAGGACACGAGACCCAGTACTTC CASSAGTGHETQYF
- TRBJ1-5 - TRBV2 TGTGCCAGCAGTGTAGGGAGTCAGCCCCAGCATTTT CASSVGSQPQHF
- TRBJ2-5 - TRBV11-3 TGTGCCAGCAGCTTAGGACCATTGGACAGCGGACAAGAGACCCAGTACTTC CASSLGPLDSGQETQYF
- TRBJ1-5 - TRBV10-1 TGCGCCAGCAGTGACAGATCGGCCCGGAGAAGTCAGCCCCAGCATTTT CASSDRSARRSQPQHF
- TRBJ2-5 - TRBV18 TGTGCCAGCTCACCACCTACTGGGCAAGAGACCCAGTACTTC CASSPPTGQETQYF
- TRBJ1-5 - TRBV18 TGTGCCAGCTCCCCGAGTCAGAATCAGCCCCAGCATTTT CASSPSQNQPQHF
TRBD2 TRBJ2-3 - TRBV7-9 TGTGCCAGCAGGGCCCGACTAGCGGGGGGGGCAGATACGCAGTATTTT CASRARLAGGADTQYF
- TRBJ1-2 once TRBV7-9 TGTGCCAGCAGCTTTTATAGGCCCTCGGGCGGCTACACCTTC CASSFYRPSGGYTF
TRBD1 TRBJ2-7 - TRBV18 TGTGCCAGCTCACCAACCTCGGGACAGGGAGCCTACGAGCAGTACTTC CASSPTSGQGAYEQYF
- TRBJ1-3 - TRBV5-4 TGTGCCAGCAGCTTCGAGGGGCTCCGAGGAAACACCATATATTTT CASSFEGLRGNTIYF
- TRBJ1-2 - TRBV20-1 TGCAGTGCTAGTTATAACAGTCGTAACTATGGCTACACCTTC CSASYNSRNYGYTF
- TRBJ1-2 - TRBV19 TGTGCCAGTAGTATTTGGACCGTGGCGGGGTATGGCTACACCTTC CASSIWTVAGYGYTF
- TRBJ1-2 - TRBV6-1 TGTGCCAGCAGTGATTCTTCGGGGGGCTTTATCTATGGCTACACCTTC CASSDSSGGFIYGYTF
- TRBJ2-2 - TRBV11-3 TGTGCCAGCAGCGGGGCAGGAAAAACCGGGGAGCTGTTTTTT CASSGAGKTGELFF
TRBD1 TRBJ1-1 once TRBV19 TGTGCCAGTAATCCCGCCATGGGCAGGGGGCGAAACACTGAAGCTTTCTTT CASNPAMGRGRNTEAFF
- TRBJ2-5 - TRBV7-3 TGTGCCAGCAGCTTCGGCAGAGAAGAGACCCAGTACTTC CASSFGREETQYF
- TRBJ1-3 - TRBV5-5 TGTGCCAGCAGCCTCTTCCAGGGCCTATTCTCTGGAAACACCATATATTTT CASSLFQGLFSGNTIYF
- TRBJ1-1 once TRBV6-1 TGTGCCAGCAGTGAACGGACAGAGAACACTGAAGCTTTCTTT CASSERTENTEAFF
- TRBJ2-3 - TRBV19 TGTGCCAGTAGTATACGGTCGGGGACAGATACGCAGTATTTT CASSIRSGTDTQYF
- TRBJ1-1 - TRBV5-4 TGTGCCAGCAGCCTGGGAACAGGGAGCACTGAAGCTTTCTTT CASSLGTGSTEAFF
TRBD1 TRBJ2-6 - TRBV2 TGTGCCAGCAGTATCCGGACAGGGGGCGCTGGGGCCAACGTCCTGACTTTC CASSIRTGGAGANVLTF
TRBD1 TRBJ1-1 - TRBV7-2 TGTGCCAGCAGCCCAGGGGGCCTGGGGACTGAAGCTTTCTTT CASSPGGLGTEAFF
- TRBJ2-7 - TRBV11-2 TGTGCCAGCAGCTTAGGCGGGACTCCTACCTACGAGCAGTACTTC CASSLGGTPTYEQYF
- TRBJ1-5 - TRBV7-9 TGTGCCAGCAGCTTAGTTACAGGGCCCTTTGGCAATCAGCCCCAGCATTTT CASSLVTGPFGNQPQHF
- TRBJ1-2 - TRBV11-2 TGTGCCAGCAGCTCCGGTGAAGGGAACTATGGCTACACCTTC CASSSGEGNYGYTF
- TRBJ2-6 - TRBV6-5 TGTGCCAGCAGTTACGATTGGTCCGGGGCCAACGTCCTGACTTTC CASSYDWSGANVLTF
- TRBJ1-5 - TRBV28 TGTGCCAGCAGCCTGGACCTGGGGAATCAGCCCCAGCATTTT CASSLDLGNQPQHF
TRBD2 TRBJ2-1 - TRBV5-1 TGCGCCAGCAGCTTAGCGGGGGAGATTTACAATGAGCAGTTCTTC CASSLAGEIYNEQFF
TRBD1 TRBJ1-2 - TRBV9 TGTGCCAGCAGCGTGGCGTCTGGTGACAGGGAAGACTATGGCTACACCTTC CASSVASGDREDYGYTF
- TRBJ2-3 once TRBV5-1 TGCGCCAGCAGCTTGGCCGGTCAGGGAGGCACAGATACGCAGTATTTT CASSLAGQGGTDTQYF
- TRBJ1-1 - TRBV14 TGTGCCAGCAGTTACTCGAAGGGGATGATTGAAGCTTTCTTT CASSYSKGMIEAFF
- TRBJ2-7 - TRBV9 TGTGCCAGCAGCATAGCAGGTGCTACCTACGAGCAGTACTTC CASSIAGATYEQYF
TRBD1 TRBJ2-3 - TRBV14 TGTGCCAGCAGCCAAAGACAGGGCCGCACAGATACGCAGTATTTT CASSQRQGRTDTQYF
TRBD1 TRBJ2-3 - TRBV24-1 TGTGCCACCAGTGAAGGACAGGGGCGAGCAGATACGCAGTATTTT CATSEGQGRADTQYF
- TRBJ1-2 - TRBV4-3 TGCGCCAGCAGCCCGTCGGACAGCTCCTCCCGCTATGGCTACACCTTC CASSPSDSSSRYGYTF
- TRBJ2-1 - TRBV4-1 TGCGCCAGCAGCCAAGATCGGGGGCCCCCCTCCTACAATGAGCAGTTCTTC CASSQDRGPPSYNEQFF
- TRBJ2-3 few TRBV7-3 TGTGCCAGCAGCTTAAGGGACTCCGCAGATACGCAGTATTTT CASSLRDSADTQYF
- TRBJ2-5 - TRBV12-5 TGTGCTAGTGGACTTACCTCGGAGACCCAGTACTTC CASGLTSETQYF
- TRBJ1-1 - TRBV7-9 TGTGCCAGCAGCTTAGAATGGACTGAAGCTTTCTTT CASSLEWTEAFF
- TRBJ2-5 - TRBV24-1 TGTGCCACCAGTGATTTAGGGGAGGACGAGACCCAGTACTTC CATSDLGEDETQYF
- TRBJ2-1 - TRBV27 TGTGCCAGCAGGCAACAGTACTACAATGAGCAGTTCTTC CASRQQYYNEQFF